This TCR beta chain comes out of a study of blood T cell repertoires in COVID-19. Whole-study context: Specimens from acute and convalescent COVID-19 originated in the United States, Italy and Spain.

Germline V gene sequence: CDR1 SQVTM, CDR2 ANQGSEA. With 4 bases clipped from V and 3 bases from J, the junction kept 8 bases outside the gene matches. The CDR3 length is 15 residues. Some clones are missing from TCRdb's copy, which holds only in-frame ones; the method was immunoSEQ multiplex PCR. The data contain roughly 520,000 clones, approximately 90% of them singletons. This sequence originates from a woman between 40 and 55 years old who had recovered from COVID-19. The chain has TRBV29-1 and TRBJ2-2; TRBD1 aligns across 7 bases. The sequencing sample was made of PBMCs or T cells enriched from blood (not recorded which). Written as DNA, the CDR3 is TGCAGCGTTGCCCCGGGACAGTTTGACACCGGGGAGCTGTTTTTT. Protein product: CSVAPGQFDTGELFF.